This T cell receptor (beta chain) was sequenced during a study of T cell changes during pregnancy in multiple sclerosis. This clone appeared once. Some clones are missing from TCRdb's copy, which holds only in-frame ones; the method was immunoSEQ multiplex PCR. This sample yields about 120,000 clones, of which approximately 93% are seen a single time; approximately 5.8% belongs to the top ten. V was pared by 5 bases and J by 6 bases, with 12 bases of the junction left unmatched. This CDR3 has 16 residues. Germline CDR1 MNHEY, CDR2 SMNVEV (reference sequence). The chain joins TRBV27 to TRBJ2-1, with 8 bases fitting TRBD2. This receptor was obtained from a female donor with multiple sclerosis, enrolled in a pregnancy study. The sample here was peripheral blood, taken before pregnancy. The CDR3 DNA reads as TGTGCCAGCAGTCCTTCTACGGGACTAGGGGGCAATGAGCAGTTCTTC. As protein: CASSPSTGLGGNEQFF.